This T cell receptor (beta chain) was captured in a study of blood T cell repertoires in COVID-19. Study-level information: In each case, the material was cDNA or gDNA derived from T cells, B-cell-depleted T cells, or PBMCs.

In the study's own analysis: By means of reference gene primer amplification, nucleated cell counts were estimated. Method: immunoSEQ multiplex PCR; TCRdb's copy keeps in-frame clones and lacks some. The V and J calls and clone size were taken over from that table, and D and trimming were inferred from the DNA. The sample lists 100,000 to 150,000 clones, about 90% occurring once. This CDR3 spans 13 amino acids. From germline, CDR1 is SGHKS and CDR2 YYEKEE (reference sequence). Deletions cut 2 bases from V and 4 bases from J, with 9 bases between. This TCR was sampled from a woman aged 55-69 years with acute or convalescent COVID-19. Sequencing was done on a sample of peripheral blood. This chain links TRBV5-5 with TRBJ2-5; D uncertain. The CDR3 nucleotides read TGTGCCAGCAGCTTCCCCTCAGGAGAGACCCAGTACTTC. Residues: CASSFPSGETQYF.